The 23 T cell receptor beta chains below all came from one sample that was sequenced in a study of cytomegalovirus exposure and HLA in healthy donors. The PCR employed 60 Vbeta primers together with 13 Jbeta primers. Some clones are missing from TCRdb's copy, which holds only in-frame ones; the method was immunoSEQ multiplex PCR. The clone table shows 87,000 or so clones, with the ten largest holding less than 20%. Sequencing used PBMCs. These receptors were taken from a man aged 45 to 65 in good health and CMV-seropositive.

The J gene is TRBJ1-2, the V gene TRBV6-6; 8 nucleotides match TRBD1. Losses at the gene ends were 5 bases for V and 7 bases for J; bases not matched to a gene: 15. The germline V gene has CDR1 MNHNY and CDR2 SVGAGI (reference sequence). The CDR3 loop spans 16 amino acids. CDR3 nucleotide sequence: TGTGCCAGCAGTGCGGTCGGTTCCGGACAGGGCAGTGGCTACACCTTC. Protein sequence: CASSAVGSGQGSGYTF.

V and J are TRBV10-2 and TRBJ1-1; D possibly corresponds to TRBD1 (6 bases). This CDR3 is built from 14 residues. The germline V and J ends were trimmed by 4 bases and 7 bases, with 16 bases remaining between them. The germline CDR1 and CDR2 sequences are WSHSY and SAAADI. The CDR3 loop reads CASSARQDPIEAFF. Here the CDR3 DNA reads TGCGCCAGCAGTGCCCGACAGGACCCAATTGAAGCTTTCTTT.

This sequence joins TRBV7-2 and TRBJ2-3; possibly TRBD1 for D (5 bases). The V end was cut by 0 bases, the J end by 5 bases, with 12 bases between. This CDR3 has 15 residues. The germline CDR1 and CDR2 sequences are SGHTA and FQGNSA. The CDR3 DNA reads as TGTGCCAGCAGCTTAGCAGGGGCCCCCGTAGATACGCAGTATTTT. Residues: CASSLAGAPVDTQYF.

The CDR3 nucleotides are TGTGCCAGCAGTTACTTTGCGGGTGATCAAGCTTTCTTT. It is translated as CASSYFAGDQAFF. The chain is built from TRBV6-6 and TRBJ1-1, with D uncertain. CDR1 and CDR2 (germline): MNHNY, SVGAGI (reference sequence). Trimming left V 1 base short and J 9 bases short, with 12 bases between. CDR3 length: 13 amino acids.

V and J are TRBV6-1 and TRBJ1-3, with TRBD1 as a possible D gene (5 bases). The CDR3 covers 13 residues. In germline, CDR1 is MNHNS, CDR2 SASEGT. Trimming shortened V by 7 bases and J by 3 bases, and 10 bases separated the two germline ends. CDR3 coding DNA: TGTGCCAGCAAAGGGGTCGGTGGAAACACCATATATTTT. This codes for CASKGVGGNTIYF.

The rearrangement links TRBV28 to TRBJ1-1; TRBD1 aligns across 8 bases. The CDR3 length is 14 residues. CDR1 and CDR2 (germline): MDHEN, SYDVKM. Unmatched junction bases numbered 8, after V lost 3 bases and J lost 8 bases. The CDR3: CASSFDRGLLEAFF. The DNA of the CDR3 is TGTGCCAGCAGTTTTGACAGGGGTCTCCTAGAAGCTTTCTTT.

The V and J genes are TRBV11-3 and TRBJ2-2; D is possibly TRBD1 (6 bases). The germline V gene has CDR1 SGHNT and CDR2 YENEEA. The CDR3 has 16 residues. Trimming took 2 bases from V and 0 from J, leaving 10 bases between them. CDR3 protein: CASSLFGQTNTGELFF. Written as DNA, the CDR3 is TGTGCCAGCAGCTTATTTGGACAGACGAACACCGGGGAGCTGTTTTTT. Full variable domain (missing parts from reference TRBV11-3 and TRBJ2-2): EAGVVQSPRYKIIEKKQPVAFWCNPISGHNTLYWYLQNLGQGPELLIRYENEEAVDDSQLPKDRFSAERLKGVDSTLKIQPAELGDSAVYLCASSLFGQTNTGELFFGEGSRLTVL.

The chain carries TRBV25-1 and TRBJ1-1, with TRBD1 as a possible D gene (6 bases). This CDR3 comprises 14 residues. V was pared by 8 bases and J by 2 bases, with 15 bases between. Germline values: CDR1 MGHDK, CDR2 SYGVNS. Here the CDR3 reads CASRGHSPNTEAFF. Written as DNA, the CDR3 is TGTGCCAGCCGGGGACATTCCCCAAACACTGAAGCTTTCTTT.

The chain carries TRBV29-1 and TRBJ1-1; TRBD1 aligns across 7 bases. J gave up 6 bases and V 6 bases, and 10 bases lay outside the gene matches. This CDR3 has 13 amino acids. Germline-derived CDR1 and CDR2 are SQVTM and ANQGSEA. The CDR3: CSVRTGFRPEAFF. CDR3 nucleotides: TGCAGCGTCCGGACAGGATTTAGGCCTGAAGCTTTCTTT. The whole variable domain, filled in from reference TRBV29-1 and TRBJ1-1, reads SAVISQKPSRDICQRGTSLTIQCQVDSQVTMMFWYRQQPGQSLTLIATANQGSEATYESGFVIDKFPISRPNLTFSTLTVSNMSPEDSSIYLCSVRTGFRPEAFFGQGTRLTVV.

The chain links TRBV7-2 to TRBJ1-2; possible D gene TRBD1, 6 bases. From germline, CDR1 is SGHTA and CDR2 FQGNSA. Trimming left V 0 bases short and J 5 bases short, with 10 bases between. This CDR3 region has 14 residues. The CDR3 bases are TGTGCCAGCAGCTTAGCAAGGGACATATATGGCTACACCTTC. This gives the protein CASSLARDIYGYTF.

In nucleotides, the CDR3 is TGTGCCAGCAGCTTAGGACTAGCGTTCGAGCAGTACGTC. Translated: CASSLGLAFEQYV. The chain links TRBV11-2 to TRBJ2-7, with 8 bases lining up with TRBD2. The length of the CDR3 is 13 residues. V lost 1 base and J lost 6; bases outside the gene matches: 2. Germline V gene lookup returns CDR1 SGHAT and CDR2 FQNNGV.

The chain recombines TRBV7-2 with TRBJ2-2; D is possibly TRBD1 (5 bases). The ends were cut back, 2 bases at V and 6 bases at J, with 10 bases in the middle. CDR1 and CDR2 (germline): SGHTA, FQGNSA. This CDR3 is built from 14 residues. CDR3 nucleotides: TGTGCCAGCAGCTTAAGCAGGGTGGCCGGGGAGCTGTTTTTT. Its protein product is CASSLSRVAGELFF.

Comment on this clone: One end of the junction fails to match germline, which may point to a read error. The chain recombines TRBV7-7 with TRBJ2-5, with D maybe TRBD2 (6 bases). Germline V gives CDR1 SSHAT, CDR2 FNYEAQ (reference sequence). This CDR3 has 15 residues. The CDR3 sequence is CASSLGGAGQETQYF. CDR3 DNA sequence: TGTGCTAGCAGCTTAGGCGGGGCAGGACAAGAGACCCAGTACTTC.

The V gene is TRBV5-1, the J gene TRBJ1-1; weak D call: TRBD1 (5 bases). Germline V gene lookup returns CDR1 SGHRS and CDR2 YFSETQ. Trimming took 3 bases from V and 6 from J, leaving 15 bases between them. This CDR3 contains 14 residues. The CDR3 loop is CASSWGGESAEAFF. In DNA, the CDR3 is TGCGCCAGCAGCTGGGGAGGGGAGTCGGCTGAAGCTTTCTTT.

The chain recombines TRBV14 with TRBJ2-4; maybe TRBD2 (5 bases). V shed 1 base and J shed 5 bases, with 18 bases lying between them. Germline V gene sequence: CDR1 SGHDN, CDR2 FVKESK. The length of the CDR3 is 17 residues. The CDR3 here is CASSQGSLADVENIQYF. CDR3 sequence (DNA): TGTGCCAGCAGCCAAGGGAGTCTAGCCGACGTGGAAAACATTCAGTACTTC.

The rearrangement links TRBV5-4 to TRBJ2-3; D gene ambiguous. Trimming took off 2 bases at V and 1 base at J, with 5 bases between the two ends. The CDR3 sequence is 13 residues long. The germline V gene has CDR1 SGHNT and CDR2 YYREEE (reference sequence). CDR3 in DNA: TGTGCCAGCAGCTTCCGAGGCACAGATACGCAGTATTTT. Protein: CASSFRGTDTQYF.

As DNA, the CDR3 is TGTGCCAGCAGTGAACAGGGTGCGGGGGCTGAAGCTTTCTTT. As protein: CASSEQGAGAEAFF. This chain connects TRBV25-1 to TRBJ1-1; the D gene is possibly TRBD1 (5 bases). Germline CDR1 MGHDK, CDR2 SYGVNS. Trimming removed 2 bases from V and 6 bases from J, with 13 bases in between. The CDR3 is made up of 14 amino acids. The full variable domain, in which reference TRBV25-1 and TRBJ1-1 provide the parts outside the CDR3, is EADIYQTPRYLVIGTGKKITLECSQTMGHDKMYWYQQDPGMELHLIHYSYGVNSTEKGDLSSESTVSRIRTEHFPLTLESARPSHTSQYLCASSEQGAGAEAFFGQGTRLTVV.

The rearrangement joins TRBV19 to TRBJ1-3; 7 bases are a match to TRBD1. The V gene's germline CDR1 is LNHDA and CDR2 SQIVND (reference sequence). This CDR3 is 14 amino acids long. Trimming cost V 3 bases and J 3 bases; bases outside gene matches: 2. The chain's CDR3 is CASSIRQGGNTIYF. The CDR3 DNA reads TGTGCCAGTAGTATCCGACAGGGTGGAAACACCATATATTTT.

The chain has TRBV4-3 and TRBJ2-7, with 9 bases matching TRBD2. CDR1 and CDR2 from the germline V gene are LGHNA and YSLEER. The J segment lost 0 bases and the V segment lost 3 bases, leaving 3 bases of the junction unmatched. The CDR3 consists of 15 residues. CDR3 DNA: TGCGCCAGCAGCCAGCTAGCGGGAAGCTCCTACGAGCAGTACTTC. Protein product: CASSQLAGSSYEQYF.

This chain uses TRBV11-3 with TRBJ2-1, with D possibly being TRBD1 (6 bases). Trimming left V 4 bases short and J 13 bases short, with 11 bases between. CDR3 size: 11 residues. Germline lookup yields CDR1 SGHNT and CDR2 YENEEA. The CDR3: CASSSGDPQFF. The CDR3 coding sequence is TGTGCCAGCAGCTCAGGGGATCCACAGTTCTTC. The complete variable domain, with remaining parts taken from reference TRBV11-3 and TRBJ2-1, reads EAGVVQSPRYKIIEKKQPVAFWCNPISGHNTLYWYLQNLGQGPELLIRYENEEAVDDSQLPKDRFSAERLKGVDSTLKIQPAELGDSAVYLCASSSGDPQFFGPGTRLTVL.

The V call is TRBV9, the J call TRBJ2-2; 11 nucleotides match TRBD2. Losses at the gene ends were 1 base for V and 5 bases for J; bases not matched to a gene: 4. The CDR3 sequence is 16 residues long. The V gene's germline CDR1 is SGDLS and CDR2 YYNGEE. CDR3 region: CASSVTLAGGTGELFF. CDR3 nucleotide sequence: TGTGCCAGCAGCGTAACCCTAGCGGGAGGAACCGGGGAGCTGTTTTTT.

The chain is built from TRBV30 and TRBJ2-2, with 8 bases aligning to TRBD1. With V trimmed by 3 bases and J by 0 bases, 3 bases remained unmatched. Germline CDR1 reads GTSNPN; CDR2 reads SVGIG (reference sequence). The CDR3 totals 15 residues. CDR3 coding DNA: TGTGCCTGGAGAACAGGGGGAACGAACACCGGGGAGCTGTTTTTT. It yields the protein CAWRTGGTNTGELFF.

This chain joins TRBV20-1 and TRBJ1-2, with TRBD1 matching over 8 bases. The germline V gene encodes CDR1 DFQATT and CDR2 SNEGSKA (reference sequence). With V trimmed by 4 bases and J by 6 bases, 1 base remained unmatched. The CDR3 is made up of 11 amino acids. Here the CDR3 reads CSATGGNGYTF. The CDR3, as DNA: TGCAGTGCTACAGGGGGCAATGGCTACACCTTC.